This entry lists 12 T cell receptor beta chains sequenced from one sample in a study of T cell responses to AZD1222 COVID-19 vaccine. Assay used: immunoSEQ multiplex PCR; TCRdb lists only in-frame clones, some missing. The sample gives approximately 110,000 clones, approximately 91% of which show up once; over 15% is in the top ten. This specimen was peripheral blood, taken on day 0 of AZD1222 vaccination. The origin of the receptors is an adult in good health.

The chain is built from TRBV19 and TRBJ2-5, with 9 bases that match TRBD1. J gave up 4 bases and V 5 bases, and 2 bases lay outside the gene matches. Germline CDR1 reads LNHDA; CDR2 reads SQIVND (reference sequence). This CDR3 has 13 amino acids. The CDR3 spells CASSVQGAETQYF. CDR3 in DNA: TGTGCCAGTAGTGTACAGGGGGCAGAGACCCAGTACTTC.

CDR3 DNA: TGTGCCAGCAGTGTCGGGGCCTGGACCCAGTACTTC. It codes for CASSVGAWTQYF. This rearrangement joins TRBV3-1 (or the pseudogene TRBV3-2) to TRBJ2-5, with D perhaps assigned TRBD1 or TRBD2 (5 bases each). CDR3 length: 12 residues. Germline assignment: CDR1 LGHDT and CDR2 YNNKEL (reference sequence). V was clipped by 6 bases and J by 7 bases, with 12 bases between them.

The chain links TRBV5-1 to TRBJ2-2; TRBD1 aligns across 10 bases. The CDR3 covers 15 residues. The junction had 8 bases not matched to a gene; V was cut back by 7 bases and J by 5 bases. Germline V gene sequence: CDR1 SGHRS, CDR2 YFSETQ. DNA of the CDR3: TGCGCCAGCTCCCCTCGGACAGGGGGTACCGGGGAGCTGTTTTTT. It translates to CASSPRTGGTGELFF.

The chain has TRBV18 and TRBJ2-1; no reliable D call. The CDR3 runs to 12 residues. Germline loops: CDR1 KGHSH, CDR2 LQKENI. Trimming left V 6 bases short and J 7 bases short, with 10 bases between. CDR3 nucleotides: TGTGCCAGCTCGGACCTGGGGAATGAGCAGTTCTTC. This gives the protein CASSDLGNEQFF.

V is TRBV7-2 and J is TRBJ1-2, with 7 nucleotides matching TRBD1. CDR1 is SGHTA, CDR2 FQGNSA, per germline. The CDR3 covers 16 residues. J gave up 4 bases and V 5 bases, and 13 bases lay outside the gene matches. The CDR3 DNA is TGTGCCAGCAGCCCAGGGGGGGACCCTCTCGGCTATGGCTACACCTTC. Its protein is CASSPGGDPLGYGYTF.

This chain links TRBV29-1 with TRBJ1-2; possible D gene TRBD1, 5 bases. Between the trimmed V and J ends, which lost 7 bases and 7 bases, there was a span of 16 bases. The CDR3 loop spans 12 amino acids. Germline CDR1 is SQVTM and CDR2 is ANQGSEA. The CDR3 DNA follows: TGCAGCGCAACAGGAGGGATGCTTGGCTACACCTTC. This encodes CSATGGMLGYTF.

The rearrangement uses TRBV5-6 and TRBJ2-2, with D uncertain. The CDR3 sequence is 13 residues long. Trimming pared 0 bases from V and 3 bases from J, leaving 3 bases between. In germline, CDR1 is SGHDT, CDR2 YYEEEE. The CDR3 nucleotides are TGTGCCAGCAGCTTGGACTACACCGGGGAGCTGTTTTTT. This codes for CASSLDYTGELFF. The complete variable domain, with remaining parts taken from reference TRBV5-6 and TRBJ2-2, reads DAGVTQSPTHLIKTRGQQVTLRCSPKSGHDTVSWYQQALGQGPQFIFQYYEEEERQRGNFPDRFSGHQFPNYSSELNVNALLLGDSALYLCASSLDYTGELFFGEGSRLTVL.

This clone occurred once. J is TRBJ2-1 and V is TRBV20-1; the D gene is possibly TRBD2 (6 bases). Trimming pared 5 bases from V and 5 bases from J, leaving 7 bases between. This CDR3 comprises 11 residues. Germline assignment: CDR1 DFQATT and CDR2 SNEGSKA (reference sequence). The CDR3 bases are TGCAGTGCTTGGGGGGACAATGAGCAGTTCTTC. Protein sequence: CSAWGDNEQFF.

The V and J genes are TRBV6-5 and TRBJ2-5; TRBD2 matches at 7 bases. V dropped 5 bases and J dropped 5; count of bases not matched to a gene: 8. This CDR3 contains 14 residues. Germline V CDR1 and CDR2: MNHEY, SVGAGI. This chain's CDR3 is CASSPNAGVETQYF. The CDR3 bases are TGTGCCAGCAGTCCTAATGCGGGGGTGGAGACCCAGTACTTC.

V gene TRBV15 combines with J gene TRBJ2-1; D perhaps matches TRBD2 (6 bases). CDR3 length equals 14 residues. Germline V gene sequence: CDR1 LNHNV, CDR2 YYDKDF (reference sequence). Trimming stripped 3 bases from V and 12 bases from J, with 18 bases between. The CDR3 is CATSSAGTQVGQFF. In DNA, the CDR3 is TGTGCCACCAGCAGCGCCGGGACTCAGGTGGGGCAGTTCTTC. Together with reference TRBV15 and TRBJ2-1, the CDR3 gives the full variable domain: DAMVIQNPRYQVTQFGKPVTLSCSQTLNHNVMYWYQQKSSQAPKLLFHYYDKDFNNEADTPDNFQSRRPNTSFCFLDIRSPGLGDTAMYLCATSSAGTQVGQFFGPGTRLTVL.

The V call is TRBV10-3, the J call TRBJ2-3; 9 nucleotides line up with TRBD2. V shed 10 bases, J shed 4 bases, and the junction held 12 bases outside the gene matches. Germline CDR1 ENHRY, CDR2 SYGVKD. The CDR3 covers 15 residues. The CDR3 loop reads CATRISGGGADTQYF. CDR3 nucleotides: TGTGCCACACGGATTAGCGGGGGAGGGGCAGATACGCAGTATTTT.

This clone was observed a single time. This specimen includes other DNA sequences encoding the same CDR3. The chain carries TRBV3-1 (or the pseudogene TRBV3-2) and TRBJ1-2; possibly TRBD1 for D (5 bases). Germline-derived CDR1 and CDR2 are LGHDT and YNNKEL (reference sequence). The CDR3 runs to 12 residues. V lost 4 bases, J lost 5 bases, and 8 bases lay in between. CDR3 coding DNA: TGTGCCAGCAGCCCAGGGTTATATGGCTACACCTTC. Translation: CASSPGLYGYTF.